This T cell receptor (beta chain) was documented in a study of post-analysis software for immune sequencing data. The wider study: Some patients lacked subtype; others had relapsing-remitting, secondary progressive or progressive-relapsing disease. Study-wide points: Strong co-clustering by F measure was seen for same-batch samples.

This clonotype has more than one count but fewer than ten. The antigen remains unidentified. Unique molecular identifiers tagged the TCR beta cDNA libraries. Researchers reported roughly 0.5 million cDNA molecules coming from about 0.98 to 11 million T cells. TCRdb itself ran the PCR reads through MiXCR, one entry per CDR3 protein. Here the sample spans more than 500,000 distinct CDR3 sequences, around a third being singletons. The TCR sequence derives from a girl under 18 with multiple sclerosis. The sequenced sample was blood.

The CDR3 is CASSQDWAGGQETQYF. CDR3 DNA: TGTGCCAGCAGCCAAGATTGGGCGGGGGGTCAAGAGACCCAGTACTTC. The rearrangement joins TRBV4-2 to TRBJ2-5, with 8 bases identical to TRBD2. This CDR3 has 16 residues. Losses at the gene ends were 0 bases for V and 2 bases for J; bases not matched to a gene: 5. Germline-derived CDR1 and CDR2 are LGHNA and YNFKEQ.